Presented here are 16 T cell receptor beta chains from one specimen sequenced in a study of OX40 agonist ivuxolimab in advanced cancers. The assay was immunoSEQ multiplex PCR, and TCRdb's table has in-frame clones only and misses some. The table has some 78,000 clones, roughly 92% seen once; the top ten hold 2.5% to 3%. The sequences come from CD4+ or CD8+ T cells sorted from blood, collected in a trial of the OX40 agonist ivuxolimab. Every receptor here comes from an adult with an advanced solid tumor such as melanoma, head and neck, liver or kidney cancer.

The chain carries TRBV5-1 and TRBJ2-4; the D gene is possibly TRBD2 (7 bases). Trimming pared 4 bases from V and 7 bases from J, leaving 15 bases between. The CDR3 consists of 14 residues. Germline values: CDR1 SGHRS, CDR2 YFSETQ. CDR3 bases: TGCGCCAGCAGCCTGGGGGGGGCGTCGAACATTCAGTACTTC. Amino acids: CASSLGGASNIQYF.

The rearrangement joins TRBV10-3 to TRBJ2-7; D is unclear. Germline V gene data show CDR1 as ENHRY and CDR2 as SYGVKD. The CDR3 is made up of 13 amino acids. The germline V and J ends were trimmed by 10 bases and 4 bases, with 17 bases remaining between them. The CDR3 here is CANGDPGMYEQYF. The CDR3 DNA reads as TGTGCCAACGGAGACCCGGGCATGTACGAGCAGTACTTC.

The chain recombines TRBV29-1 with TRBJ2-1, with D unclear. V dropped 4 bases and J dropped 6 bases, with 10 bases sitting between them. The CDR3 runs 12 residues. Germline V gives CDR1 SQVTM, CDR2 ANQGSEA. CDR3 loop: CSVGAQPNEQFF. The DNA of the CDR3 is TGCAGCGTTGGAGCTCAACCCAATGAGCAGTTCTTC.

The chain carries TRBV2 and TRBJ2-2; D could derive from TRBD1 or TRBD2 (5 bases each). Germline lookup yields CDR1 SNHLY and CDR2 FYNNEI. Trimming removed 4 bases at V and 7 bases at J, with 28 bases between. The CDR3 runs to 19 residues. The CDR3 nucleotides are TGTGCCAGCAGTGGGCGCTGGGGGAAACTAGGTTCGAGTGGCGGGGAGCTGTTTTTT. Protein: CASSGRWGKLGSSGGELFF.

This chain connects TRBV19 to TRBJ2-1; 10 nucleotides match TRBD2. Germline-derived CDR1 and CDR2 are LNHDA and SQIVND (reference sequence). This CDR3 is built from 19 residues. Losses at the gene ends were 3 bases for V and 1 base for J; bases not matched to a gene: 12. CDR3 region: CASSILAGVPTFSYNEQFF. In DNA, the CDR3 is TGTGCCAGTAGTATCCTAGCGGGAGTCCCCACCTTTTCCTACAATGAGCAGTTCTTC.

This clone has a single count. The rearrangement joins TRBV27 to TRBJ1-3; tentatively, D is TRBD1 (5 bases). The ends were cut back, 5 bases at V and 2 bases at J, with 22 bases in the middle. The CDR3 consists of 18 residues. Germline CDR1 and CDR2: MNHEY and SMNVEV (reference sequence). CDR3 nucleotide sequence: TGTGCCAGCAGTCTCCAACCTCCGGGACGGATCACTGGAAACACCATATATTTT. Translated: CASSLQPPGRITGNTIYF.

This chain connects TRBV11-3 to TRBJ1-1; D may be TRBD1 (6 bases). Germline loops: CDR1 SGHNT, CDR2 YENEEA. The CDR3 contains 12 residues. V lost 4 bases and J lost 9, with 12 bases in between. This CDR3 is CASSYEGGKAFF. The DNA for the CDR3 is TGTGCCAGCAGCTATGAGGGGGGTAAAGCTTTCTTT.

The CDR3 DNA reads as TGCGCCAGCAGCCAAAGGAGGGCCCGGGATTCACCCCTCCACTTT. This translates into CASSQRRARDSPLHF. This chain links TRBV4-1 with TRBJ1-6; no clear D. V dropped 2 bases and J dropped 8 bases, with 13 bases sitting between them. Germline V gene sequence: CDR1 MGHRA, CDR2 YSYEKL. The CDR3 is made up of 15 amino acids.

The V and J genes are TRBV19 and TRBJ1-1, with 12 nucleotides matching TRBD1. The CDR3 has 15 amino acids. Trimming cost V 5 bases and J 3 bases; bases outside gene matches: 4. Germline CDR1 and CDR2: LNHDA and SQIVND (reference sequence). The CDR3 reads CASSGTGGVDTEAFF. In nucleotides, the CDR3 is TGTGCCAGTAGTGGGACAGGGGGCGTGGACACTGAAGCTTTCTTT. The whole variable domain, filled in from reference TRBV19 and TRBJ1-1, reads DGGITQSPKYLFRKEGQNVTLSCEQNLNHDAMYWYRQDPGQGLRLIYYSQIVNDFQKGDIAEGYSVSREKKESFPLTVTSAQKNPTAFYLCASSGTGGVDTEAFFGQGTRLTVV.

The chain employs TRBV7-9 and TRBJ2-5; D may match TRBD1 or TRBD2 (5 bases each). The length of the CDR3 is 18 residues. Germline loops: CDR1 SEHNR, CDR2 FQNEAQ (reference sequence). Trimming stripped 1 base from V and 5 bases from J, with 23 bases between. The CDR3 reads CASSLGRGGLRNVETQYF. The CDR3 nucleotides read TGTGCCAGCAGCTTAGGTAGGGGCGGACTCCGGAATGTGGAGACCCAGTACTTC.

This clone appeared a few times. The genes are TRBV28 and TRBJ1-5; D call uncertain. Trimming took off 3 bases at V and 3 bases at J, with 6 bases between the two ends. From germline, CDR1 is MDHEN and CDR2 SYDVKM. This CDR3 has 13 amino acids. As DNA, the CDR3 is TGTGCCAGCAGTTTTCAGCTCAATCAGCCCCAGCATTTT. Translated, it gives CASSFQLNQPQHF. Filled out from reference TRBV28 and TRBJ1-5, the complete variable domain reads DVKVTQSSRYLVKRTGEKVFLECVQDMDHENMFWYRQDPGLGLRLIYFSYDVKMKEKGDIPEGYSVSREKKERFSLILESASTNQTSMYLCASSFQLNQPQHFGDGTRLSIL.

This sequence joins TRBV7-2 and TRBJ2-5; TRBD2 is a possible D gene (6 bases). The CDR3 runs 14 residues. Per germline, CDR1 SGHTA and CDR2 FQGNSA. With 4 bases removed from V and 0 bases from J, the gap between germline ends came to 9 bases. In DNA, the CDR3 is TGTGCCAGCAGCTCGGGACTCCACCAAGAGACCCAGTACTTC. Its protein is CASSSGLHQETQYF.

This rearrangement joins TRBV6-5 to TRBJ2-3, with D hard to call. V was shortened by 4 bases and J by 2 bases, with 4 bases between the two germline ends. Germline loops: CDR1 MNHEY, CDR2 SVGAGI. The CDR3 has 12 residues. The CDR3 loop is CASSSPTDTQYF. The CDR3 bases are TGTGCCAGCAGTTCCCCCACAGATACGCAGTATTTT.

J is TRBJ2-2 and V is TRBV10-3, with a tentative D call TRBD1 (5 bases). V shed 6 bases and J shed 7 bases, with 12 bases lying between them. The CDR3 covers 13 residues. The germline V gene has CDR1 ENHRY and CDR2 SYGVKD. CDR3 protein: CAIRWQGDGELFF. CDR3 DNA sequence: TGTGCCATCAGGTGGCAGGGCGACGGGGAGCTGTTTTTT.

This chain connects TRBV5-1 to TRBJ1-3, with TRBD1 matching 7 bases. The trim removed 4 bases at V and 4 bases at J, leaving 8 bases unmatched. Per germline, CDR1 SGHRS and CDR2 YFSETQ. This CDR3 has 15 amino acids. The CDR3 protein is CASSPTGKRGNTIYF. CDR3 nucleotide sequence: TGCGCCAGCAGCCCGACAGGGAAGAGGGGAAACACCATATATTTT.

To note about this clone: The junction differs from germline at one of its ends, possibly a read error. In DNA form, the CDR3 reads TGTGCCAGCAGCCCTAGCGGGAGGATCACCGAGGAGCTGTTTTTT. As protein: CASSPSGRITEELFF. The genes are TRBV11-2 and TRBJ2-2; 11 bases match TRBD2. CDR1 SGHAT and CDR2 FQNNGV come from the germline V gene. This CDR3 is built from 15 residues.